The 25 T cell receptor beta chains below were found in one sample sequenced in a study of T-cell reconstitution after alpha-beta-depleted transplantation in children. Notes on the study in general: Among T cells one year after transplant, newly produced cells accounted for most counts and diversity.

Using unique molecular identifiers, the investigators prepared the TCRbeta library. TCRdb fed the PCR reads into MiXCR, producing one record per CDR3 protein. The sample consists of around 270,000 distinct CDR3 sequences, over 7.5% of them appearing once. These receptors are not linked to any known antigen. The sample consisted of peripheral blood, taken 360 days after TCRalphabeta/CD19-depleted stem cell transplant. These TCRs come from a female patient aged 2-10 years who had a stem cell transplant for Fanconi anemia, so the T cells may come from the graft donor.

This chain links TRBV20-1 with TRBJ2-4; 13 nucleotides align to TRBD2. Germline assignment: CDR1 DFQATT and CDR2 SNEGSKA (reference sequence). V gave up 5 bases and J gave up 2 bases; unmatched junction bases: 9. CDR3 length: 17 amino acids. CDR3 nucleotides: TGCAGTGCTCGGACTAGCGGGAGTTTTGGGACCAAAAACATTCAGTACTTC. This codes for CSARTSGSFGTKNIQYF.

This clonotype was counted ten times or more. V gene TRBV7-9 combines with J gene TRBJ2-1; tentative D call: TRBD2 (7 bases). CDR3 length: 14 amino acids. Germline CDR1 reads SEHNR; CDR2 reads FQNEAQ (reference sequence). Deletions cut 6 bases from V and 5 bases from J, with 14 bases between. The DNA for the CDR3 is TGTGCCAGCAGGGGGGCTAGCGGTAACAATGAGCAGTTCTTC. It specifies CASRGASGNNEQFF.

J is TRBJ1-6 and V is TRBV3-1; TRBD1 matches at 7 bases. Germline CDR1 is LGHDT and CDR2 is YNNKEL (reference sequence). The V and J ends lost 4 bases and 7 bases, in that order; junction bases with no gene match: 7. The CDR3 sequence is 15 residues long. The DNA for the CDR3 is TGTGCCAGCAGCCGCCAACAGGGGATCAATTCACCCCTCCACTTT. This gives the protein CASSRQQGINSPLHF. Supplemented by reference TRBV3-1 and TRBJ1-6, the full variable domain reads DTAVSQTPKYLVTQMGNDKSIKCEQNLGHDTMYWYKQDSKKFLKIMFSYNNKELIINETVPNRFSPKSPDKAHLNLHINSLELGDSAVYFCASSRQQGINSPLHFGNGTRLTVT.

The sample holds many counts of this clonotype. J is TRBJ2-1 and V is TRBV20-1, with 10 nucleotides matching TRBD2. CDR1 and CDR2 (germline): DFQATT, SNEGSKA (reference sequence). The CDR3 spans 15 residues. The junction had 11 bases not matched to a gene; V was cut back by 5 bases and J by 7 bases. As DNA, the CDR3 is TGCAGTGCTTCTCTCAGCGGGGGGGCCCAGAATGAGCAGTTCTTC. This sequence encodes CSASLSGGAQNEQFF.

The chain couples TRBV30 to TRBJ1-1; D is ambiguous. Trimming stripped 4 bases from V and 5 bases from J, with 8 bases between. Germline V gives CDR1 GTSNPN, CDR2 SVGIG (reference sequence). The CDR3 is made up of 11 amino acids. CDR3 sequence (DNA): TGTGCCTGGATTGAGCGAACTGAAGCTTTCTTT. This translates into CAWIERTEAFF.

The sample holds many counts of this clonotype. The chain couples TRBV7-8 to TRBJ2-1; TRBD2 might be the D (5 bases). The germline V gene encodes CDR1 SGHVS and CDR2 FQNEAQ. The ends were cut back, 1 base at V and 8 bases at J, with 12 bases in the middle. CDR3 size: 14 residues. The CDR3: CASSLVGTSYEQFF. In DNA, the CDR3 is TGTGCCAGCAGCTTAGTGGGTACTAGTTATGAGCAGTTCTTC.

The chain has TRBV6-2 or TRBV6-3 and TRBJ2-3, with D possibly matching TRBD1 (6 bases). Germline CDR1 MNHEY, CDR2 SVGEGT. The V end was cut by 2 bases, the J end by 4 bases, with 10 bases between. The CDR3 is 14 residues long. The DNA for the CDR3 is TGTGCCAGCAGTTACACCCAGGGGCCAGATACGCAGTATTTT. Encoded protein: CASSYTQGPDTQYF.

The table lists this clonotype with many counts. The chain combines TRBV20-1 with TRBJ2-7, with D uncertain. V was trimmed by 3 bases and J by 0 bases, leaving 15 bases between them. Germline V CDR1 and CDR2: DFQATT, SNEGSKA (reference sequence). The CDR3 is 15 residues long. The CDR3 DNA reads as TGCAGTGCTAGCCAATACCGCGTGAGCTCCTACGAGCAGTACTTC. This codes for CSASQYRVSSYEQYF.

Concerning this clonotype itself: Since a much larger clone is just one base distant, this may be a read error. The rearrangement joins TRBV20-1 to TRBJ2-2, with 11 bases matching TRBD2. Germline loops: CDR1 DFQATT, CDR2 SNEGSKA (reference sequence). V shed 3 bases and J 7 bases; nucleotides not matched to a gene: 13. This CDR3 region has 17 residues. CDR3 bases: TGCAGTGCTAGGGGGACTAGCGGAACTCGGGACATCGGGGAGCTGTTTTTT. Protein sequence: CSARGTSGTRDIGELFF.

There are a few counts of this clonotype. The V and J genes are TRBV27 and TRBJ2-1; D is unclear. V lost 5 bases to trimming and J lost 0 bases, with 14 bases between them. The CDR3 has 16 residues. Germline V lookup: CDR1 MNHEY, CDR2 SMNVEV (reference sequence). The CDR3 region is CASSPFREGSYNEQFF. The CDR3, as DNA: TGTGCCAGCAGTCCCTTTAGGGAAGGCTCCTACAATGAGCAGTTCTTC.

This clonotype was detected many times. This CDR3 reads CSASDRASNYGYTF. The CDR3 DNA reads as TGCAGTGCTTCAGACAGAGCTTCTAACTATGGCTACACCTTC. The V and J genes are TRBV20-1 and TRBJ1-2, with D possibly TRBD1 on 5 matching bases. Germline CDR1 DFQATT, CDR2 SNEGSKA (reference sequence). V was shortened by 5 bases and J by 0 bases, with 13 bases between the two germline ends. The CDR3 has 14 residues.

This clonotype was seen repeatedly, ten times or more. J is TRBJ2-3 and V is TRBV7-8, with 9 bases identical to TRBD1. Germline V CDR1 and CDR2: SGHVS, FQNEAQ. V shed 5 bases and J 0 bases; nucleotides not matched to a gene: 6. The CDR3 runs 16 residues. DNA of the CDR3: TGTGCCAGCAGCCTCCGGACAGGGGCGAGCACAGATACGCAGTATTTT. Translation: CASSLRTGASTDTQYF.

This clonotype was found many times. The V call is TRBV7-8, the J call TRBJ2-1; TRBD2 might be the D (7 bases). Germline loops: CDR1 SGHVS, CDR2 FQNEAQ. The CDR3 consists of 15 residues. Trimming removed 1 base from V and 9 bases from J, with 16 bases in between. DNA for the CDR3: TGTGCCAGCAGCTTAGTGGGGGGGCACCAAGGTGAGCAGTTCTTC. The encoded protein is CASSLVGGHQGEQFF.

The gene calls are TRBV18 and TRBJ2-1, with D maybe TRBD1 (7 bases). Germline V gene sequence: CDR1 KGHSH, CDR2 LQKENI. V was pared by 0 bases and J by 0 bases, with 12 bases between. This CDR3 region has 17 residues. This CDR3 reads CASSPPGGQSSYNEQFF. Here the CDR3 DNA reads TGTGCCAGCTCACCACCGGGGGGACAGAGCTCCTACAATGAGCAGTTCTTC. The full variable domain, in which reference TRBV18 and TRBJ2-1 provide the parts outside the CDR3, is NAGVMQNPRHLVRRRGQEARLRCSPMKGHSHVYWYRQLPEEGLKFMVYLQKENIIDESGMPKERFSAEFPKEGPSILRIQQVVRGDSAAYFCASSPPGGQSSYNEQFFGPGTRLTVL.

This clonotype was counted many times. This chain links TRBV5-1 with TRBJ2-7; perhaps TRBD2 as D (5 bases). The CDR3 length is 13 residues. Germline V lookup: CDR1 SGHRS, CDR2 YFSETQ. V lost 4 bases and J 3 bases, leaving 11 bases between the germline ends. This CDR3 is CASSVLGDYEQYF. For the CDR3, the DNA is TGCGCCAGCAGCGTACTCGGGGACTACGAGCAGTACTTC.

Many counts were recorded for this clonotype. This chain uses TRBV5-6 with TRBJ2-5, with D maybe TRBD2 (6 bases). The CDR3 loop spans 13 amino acids. Trimming left V 3 bases short and J 1 base short, with 7 bases between. The germline gives CDR1 SGHDT, CDR2 YYEEEE. In DNA form, the CDR3 reads TGTGCCAGCAGCTGGGACTTCCAAGAGACCCAGTACTTC. This codes for CASSWDFQETQYF.

In this sample, this clonotype turned up a few times. This chain joins TRBV5-6 and TRBJ2-7; either TRBD1 or TRBD2 may fit D (6 bases each). The CDR3 length is 15 residues. The germline gives CDR1 SGHDT, CDR2 YYEEEE. Between the trimmed V and J ends, which lost 4 bases and 4 bases, there was a span of 18 bases. The CDR3 DNA reads TGTGCCAGCAGCCGCCTCGGGGGCCCCAGTTACGAGCAGTACTTC. Protein sequence: CASSRLGGPSYEQYF.

V and J are TRBV4-3 and TRBJ1-1; D is possibly TRBD1 (5 bases). The CDR3 covers 15 residues. Trimming took 1 base from V and 1 from J, leaving 10 bases between them. Germline-derived CDR1 and CDR2 are LGHNA and YSLEER. The CDR3 DNA reads as TGCGCCAGCAGCCAAGGGGGAGGACAGAACACTGAAGCTTTCTTT. This codes for CASSQGGGQNTEAFF.

This clonotype was detected ten times or more. The CDR3 is CSVQGTNEKLFF. In DNA form, the CDR3 reads TGCAGCGTTCAAGGGACTAATGAAAAACTGTTTTTT. V is TRBV29-1 and J is TRBJ1-4; D not certain. Trimming stripped 5 bases from V and 2 bases from J, with 6 bases between. The CDR3 covers 12 residues. Looked up from germline, CDR1 is SQVTM and CDR2 is ANQGSEA.

At least ten counts were recorded for this clonotype. The chain carries TRBV4-1 and TRBJ2-1; a weak D match, TRBD2 (6 bases). CDR3 length equals 16 residues. Germline V gene lookup returns CDR1 MGHRA and CDR2 YSYEKL. The V end was cut by 1 base, the J end by 0 bases, with 10 bases between. The DNA for the CDR3 is TGCGCCAGCAGCCAAGCGGGAGCCCCCTCCTACAATGAGCAGTTCTTC. Protein sequence: CASSQAGAPSYNEQFF.

Ten or more counts support this clonotype. The gene calls are TRBV12-3 or TRBV12-4 and TRBJ1-1; tentatively, D is TRBD1 (5 bases). V was cut by 6 bases and J by 9 bases, with 14 bases left in between. The CDR3 loop spans 12 amino acids. The CDR3 loop reads CASSITRDQAFF. The CDR3 coding sequence is TGTGCCAGCAGCATTACGAGGGACCAAGCTTTCTTT.

This chain uses TRBV7-2 with TRBJ1-1; D uncertain. This CDR3 has 14 residues. V lost 5 bases to trimming and J lost 1 base, with 11 bases between them. Germline CDR1 reads SGHTA; CDR2 reads FQGNSA. The DNA for the CDR3 is TGTGCCAGCAGCAGACACTGGGGGAACACTGAAGCTTTCTTT. Protein: CASSRHWGNTEAFF.

The V gene is TRBV7-6, the J gene TRBJ2-2; the D call may be TRBD1 or TRBD2 (7 bases each). V lost 2 bases, J lost 4 bases, and 11 bases lay in between. The CDR3 is 15 amino acids. The V gene's germline CDR1 is SGHVS and CDR2 FNYEAQ. This CDR3 reads CASSLSRGGTGELFF. The CDR3 DNA reads TGTGCCAGCAGCTTAAGCAGGGGGGGCACCGGGGAGCTGTTTTTT.

The chain joins TRBV18 to TRBJ2-3, with 11 nucleotides matching TRBD2. Germline CDR1 and CDR2: KGHSH and LQKENI. This CDR3 comprises 16 residues. With 5 bases clipped from V and 2 bases from J, the junction kept 6 bases outside the gene matches. CDR3 coding DNA: TGTGCCAGCTCAACCCTAGCGGGGGGTTACACAGATACGCAGTATTTT. Translating gives CASSTLAGGYTDTQYF.

This clonotype was detected a few times. V usage is TRBV12-3 or TRBV12-4 and J usage is TRBJ2-7; 8 bases are shared with TRBD2. J gave up 6 bases and V 4 bases, and 14 bases lay outside the gene matches. There are 16 residues in the CDR3. CDR3 protein: CASSSAVAGPWGEQYF. CDR3 coding DNA: TGTGCCAGCAGTTCCGCCGTAGCGGGGCCGTGGGGCGAGCAGTACTTC.